A selection of T cell receptor beta chains follows, all from one sample in a study of T cell repertoires in cytomegalovirus infection. TCRdb passed the reads through MiXCR, listing each CDR3 protein once. There are a few hundred thousand distinct CDR3 sequences in the sample; over 15% occur only once, and roughly half lies in the top ten. Sequencing was done on a sample of CD8+ T cells from PBMCs. The receptors come from a human donor in good health (CMV status not recorded). Some clones in this sample may be carry-over from other donors' samples. Both conserved end residues are part of each CDR3. The D gene is left open where the match is weak. The size of a clone is reported for some rows only, either as once, few or many, or as a class for expanded clones.

D	size	V	J	CDR3	DNA
TRBD2	many	TRBV7-6	TRBJ2-1	CASSATSGVLYNEQFF	TGTGCCAGCAGCGCGACTAGCGGGGTGCTCTACAATGAGCAGTTCTTC
NA	NA	TRBV28	TRBJ1-2	CASSFYLEGTNGYTF	TGTGCCAGCAGTTTTTATTTGGAGGGGACGAATGGCTACACCTTC
NA	few	TRBV27	TRBJ1-5	CASSHRTGQGQPQHF	TGTGCCAGCAGTCACCGCACAGGGCAGGGTCAGCCCCAGCATTTT
NA	many	TRBV12-3/TRBV12-4	TRBJ2-7	CASSFSDTDYEQYF	TGTGCCAGCAGTTTTTCGGACACTGACTACGAGCAGTACTTC
TRBD1	many	TRBV28	TRBJ1-1	CASSSRHTWTGNTEAFF	TGTGCCAGCAGTTCCCGACACACCTGGACAGGGAACACTGAAGCTTTCTTT
TRBD2	many	TRBV7-3	TRBJ2-2	CASSLNSGGPITGELFF	TGTGCCAGCAGCTTAAACTCGGGGGGGCCGATCACCGGGGAGCTGTTTTTT
NA	NA	TRBV11-2	TRBJ2-2	CASSLEPYILKERDTGELFF	TGTGCCAGCAGCTTAGAGCCGTATATTTTGAAAGAAAGGGACACCGGGGAGCTGTTTTTT
TRBD1	few	TRBV5-1	TRBJ2-7	CASNNAGQGGYEQYF	TGCGCCAGCAACAACGCGGGACAGGGTGGATACGAGCAGTACTTC
NA	NA	TRBV2	TRBJ1-2	CASSAGAPYGYTF	TGTGCCAGCAGTGCGGGGGCCCCCTATGGCTACACCTTC
NA	NA	TRBV5-5	TRBJ1-1	CASSLFGSNTEAFF	TGTGCCAGCAGCTTGTTCGGATCCAACACTGAAGCTTTCTTT
NA	many	TRBV20-1	TRBJ2-4	CSATTGTDAKNIQYF	TGCAGTGCAACGACCGGGACTGATGCCAAAAACATTCAGTACTTC
NA	few	TRBV9	TRBJ2-3	CASSVAGSHTDTQYF	TGTGCCAGCAGCGTTGCGGGTTCTCACACAGATACGCAGTATTTT
NA	many	TRBV11-2	TRBJ2-3	CASSFGGIGDTQYF	TGTGCCAGCAGCTTTGGGGGTATTGGCGATACGCAGTATTTT
TRBD2	many	TRBV6-2/TRBV6-3	TRBJ2-1	CASRTTGGNEQFF	TGTGCCAGCAGAACCACGGGGGGGAATGAGCAGTTCTTC
NA	NA	TRBV7-7	TRBJ2-2	CASSRGDTGELFF	TGTGCTAGCAGCCGGGGTGACACCGGGGAGCTGTTTTTT
NA	many	TRBV7-7	TRBJ2-5	CASSLSPYQETQYF	TGTGCTAGCAGCTTGTCTCCGTACCAAGAGACCCAGTACTTC
TRBD1	NA	TRBV11-1	TRBJ2-7	CASSLDGQGGLYEQYF	TGTGCCAGCAGCTTAGATGGACAGGGGGGTTTGTACGAGCAGTACTTC
TRBD2	many	TRBV7-2	TRBJ2-3	CASSLYPSGGPSTDTQYF	TGTGCCAGCAGCTTATATCCTAGCGGGGGGCCGAGCACAGATACGCAGTATTTT
NA	many	TRBV7-8	TRBJ2-1	CASSKGHGSIDEQFF	TGTGCCAGCAGCAAAGGCCACGGAAGTATTGATGAGCAGTTCTTC
TRBD2	many	TRBV5-1	TRBJ2-2	CASSLSGGASTGELFF	TGCGCCAGCAGCTTGTCGGGGGGGGCTAGCACCGGGGAGCTGTTTTTT
TRBD2	few	TRBV11-2	TRBJ2-7	CASTLTFGGNEQYF	TGTGCCAGCACCTTGACCTTCGGGGGGAACGAGCAGTACTTC
NA	few	TRBV15	TRBJ2-7	CATSRDSGSSYEQYF	TGTGCCACCAGCAGAGATTCCGGCAGTTCCTACGAGCAGTACTTC
TRBD2	NA	TRBV20-1	TRBJ2-1	CSAASRDSGGRYYNEQFF	TGCAGTGCAGCTTCTCGAGATAGCGGGGGGAGATATTACAATGAGCAGTTCTTC
NA	few	TRBV9	TRBJ2-1	CASSGSGRRNEQFF	TGTGCCAGCAGCGGCAGTGGTCGTAGGAATGAGCAGTTCTTC
TRBD2	many	TRBV7-9	TRBJ2-2	CASSFSRISGDHFTGELFF	TGTGCCAGCAGCTTCTCCAGAATTAGCGGGGACCACTTCACCGGGGAGCTGTTTTTT
TRBD2	NA	TRBV7-8	TRBJ2-1	CASSLTSGGGYEQFF	TGTGCCAGCAGCTTGACTAGCGGGGGGGGCTATGAGCAGTTCTTC
TRBD2	NA	TRBV19	TRBJ2-1	CASSIHSGLAGGHLYNEQFF	TGTGCCAGTAGTATACACTCCGGACTAGCGGGGGGGCACCTCTACAATGAGCAGTTCTTC
NA	NA	TRBV6-2/TRBV6-3	TRBJ1-2	CASSYVQALTLYGYTF	TGTGCCAGCAGTTACGTCCAGGCCCTCACACTTTATGGCTACACCTTC
NA	many	TRBV7-6	TRBJ2-3	CASSLDAAVRADTQYF	TGTGCCAGCAGCTTAGACGCGGCCGTTCGAGCAGATACGCAGTATTTT
NA	NA	TRBV4-3	TRBJ2-1	CASSQDPEGLSYNEQFF	TGCGCCAGCAGCCAAGATCCCGAAGGGCTAAGCTACAATGAGCAGTTCTTC
TRBD1	NA	TRBV6-6	TRBJ1-6	CASSAGTGYSPLHF	TGTGCCAGCAGTGCCGGGACAGGGTATTCACCCCTCCACTTT
NA	NA	TRBV6-6	TRBJ2-7	CASSYLQVGTGDYEQYF	TGTGCCAGCAGTTACCTCCAGGTCGGTACGGGGGACTACGAGCAGTACTTC
NA	few	TRBV2	TRBJ2-7	CASSEAGISYEQYF	TGTGCCAGCAGTGAAGCAGGGATCTCCTACGAGCAGTACTTC
NA	NA	TRBV27	TRBJ1-1	CASSPQGLRLEAFF	TGTGCCAGCAGCCCGCAGGGTCTTCGCCTCGAAGCTTTCTTT
NA	NA	TRBV12-3/TRBV12-4	TRBJ1-2	CATGTPVYTF	TGTGCCACCGGAACCCCGGTCTACACCTTC
TRBD1	many	TRBV4-1	TRBJ1-1	CASSFKGTGTYPVGWVNTEAFF	TGCGCCAGCAGCTTTAAGGGGACAGGGACTTACCCCGTTGGTTGGGTGAACACTGAAGCTTTCTTT
NA	few	TRBV10-3	TRBJ1-1	CAIRLDSSNTEAFF	TGTGCCATCAGATTGGACAGCTCGAACACTGAAGCTTTCTTT
TRBD2	NA	TRBV4-2	TRBJ2-7	CASSQDWLAGASSYEQYF	TGTGCCAGCAGCCAAGACTGGCTAGCGGGGGCCAGCTCCTACGAGCAGTACTTC
NA	few	TRBV11-2	TRBJ1-2	CASSLGSGDHNYGYTF	TGTGCCAGCAGCTTAGGGTCAGGAGATCATAACTATGGCTACACCTTC
TRBD2	NA	TRBV7-2	TRBJ2-3	CASSRYLTSGNRADTQYF	TGTGCCAGCAGCCGATATCTGACTAGCGGAAACCGAGCAGATACGCAGTATTTT